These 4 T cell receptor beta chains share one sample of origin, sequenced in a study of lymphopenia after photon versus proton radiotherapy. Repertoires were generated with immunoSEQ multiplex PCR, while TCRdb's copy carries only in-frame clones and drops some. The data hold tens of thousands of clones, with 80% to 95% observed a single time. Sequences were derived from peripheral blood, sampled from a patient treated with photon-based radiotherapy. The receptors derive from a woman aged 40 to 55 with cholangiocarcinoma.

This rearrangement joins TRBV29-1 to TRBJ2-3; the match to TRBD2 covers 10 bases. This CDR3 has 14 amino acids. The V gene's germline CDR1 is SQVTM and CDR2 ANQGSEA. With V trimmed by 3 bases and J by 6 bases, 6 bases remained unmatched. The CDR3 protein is CSVDITSGMDTQYF. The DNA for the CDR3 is TGCAGCGTTGATATAACTAGCGGGATGGATACGCAGTATTTT.

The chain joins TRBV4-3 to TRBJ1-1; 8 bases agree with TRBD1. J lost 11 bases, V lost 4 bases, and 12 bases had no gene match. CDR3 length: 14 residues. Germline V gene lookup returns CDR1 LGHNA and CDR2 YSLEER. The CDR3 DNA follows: TGCGCCAGCAGCCCATCAGACAGGGGAGCGTTGGCTTTCTTT. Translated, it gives CASSPSDRGALAFF.

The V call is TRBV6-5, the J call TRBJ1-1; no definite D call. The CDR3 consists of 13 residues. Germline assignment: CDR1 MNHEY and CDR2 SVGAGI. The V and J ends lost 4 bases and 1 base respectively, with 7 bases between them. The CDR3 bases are TGTGCCAGCAGTTTGAGCGGGAACACTGAAGCTTTCTTT. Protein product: CASSLSGNTEAFF.

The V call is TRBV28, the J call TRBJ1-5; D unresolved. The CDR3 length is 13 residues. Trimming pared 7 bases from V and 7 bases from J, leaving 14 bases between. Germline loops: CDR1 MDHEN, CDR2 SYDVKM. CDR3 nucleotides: TGTGCCAGCACCCACAGAGCACGCCAGCCCCAGCATTTT. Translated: CASTHRARQPQHF.